Detailed here is one TCR beta chain. Participants had their cohort set by participant-reported clinical history. Among Cohort 3 donors, those recovered had two negative PCRs, clearance, or symptom resolution. Only in-frame clones appear in the TCRdb table, and some are missing; sequencing was by immunoSEQ multiplex PCR. The data hold some 300,000 clones, with roughly 87% observed a single time. These data come from a study of blood T cell repertoires in COVID-19. CDR3 length: 15 amino acids. V was pared by 5 bases and J by 7 bases, with 14 bases of the junction left unmatched. Germline CDR1 is GTSNPN and CDR2 is SVGIG (reference sequence).

The clonotype comes from a woman in her twenties or thirties who had recovered from COVID-19. The sequenced sample consisted of PBMCs or T cells enriched from blood (not recorded which). The chain combines TRBV30 with TRBJ1-2; 9 nucleotides agree with TRBD1. The CDR3 loop is CAWGGQGNSWGGYTF. CDR3 DNA sequence: TGTGCCTGGGGGGGACAGGGAAATTCCTGGGGTGGCTACACCTTC. Complete variable domain (other parts from reference TRBV30 and TRBJ1-2): SQTIHQWPATLVQPVGSPLSLECTVEGTSNPNLYWYRQAAGRGLQLLFYSVGIGQISSEVPQNLSASRPQDRQFILSSKKLLLSDSGFYLCAWGGQGNSWGGYTFGSGTRLTVV.